This TCR beta chain was sequenced during a study of vaccination effects on CD4 cells after COVID-19. This clone was seen only once. Antigen specificity is unknown. The assay was immunoSEQ multiplex PCR, and TCRdb's table has in-frame clones only and misses some. Of about 23,000 clones listed, 60% to 80% are singletons. General observations from the study: Late in the post-vaccination period, infection-induced and vaccine-induced clones underwent marked clonal contraction. In vaccinees who were healthy, merely 1 out of 255 vaccine-induced clones cross-reacted with common cold coronaviruses. Sampling in the study covered few convalescent patients and included no early post-infection timepoints.

The CDR3 is 12 amino acids. With 1 base removed from V and 3 bases from J, the gap between germline ends came to 2 bases. Sequencing followed a ViraFEST assay step that expanded antigen-specific CD4+ T cells with viral peptide pools. Scientists isolated CD4+ T cells after an approximately 9-day culture period ended. Vaccine recipients had no previous SARS-CoV-2 infection; their nucleocapsid antibodies were negative. A half-volume exchange with IL-2 medium occurred on days 3 and 7. The TCR sequence derives from a human donor who received a COVID-19 vaccine. The sequences come from CD4+ T cells from PBMCs cultured with HCoV-NL63 spike peptides, collected before COVID-19 vaccination. V is TRBV12-3 or TRBV12-4 and J is TRBJ2-3; no clear D gene. The CDR3 coding sequence is TGTGCCAGCAGTTTAGAAACAGATACGCAGTATTTT. Its protein is CASSLETDTQYF.